The entry that follows covers one T cell receptor (beta chain) sequence. This specimen comes from a study of T cell changes during pregnancy in multiple sclerosis. Sequencing was performed with immunoSEQ multiplex PCR; in TCRdb, only in-frame clones are kept and a portion is missing. The data contain roughly 40,000 clones, just over 90% of them singletons. V was shortened by 0 bases and J by 2 bases, with 12 bases between the two germline ends. CDR3 length: 16 amino acids. Germline CDR1 reads LGHNA; CDR2 reads YNFKEQ. Sequencing was performed on peripheral blood, taken before pregnancy. V is TRBV4-2 and J is TRBJ2-3, with D perhaps TRBD2 (6 bases). The TCR originated in a female donor with multiple sclerosis, enrolled in a pregnancy study. This chain's CDR3 is CASSQDRGLPTDTQYF. The CDR3 DNA reads as TGTGCCAGCAGCCAAGATAGGGGACTTCCCACAGATACGCAGTATTTT.